This T cell receptor beta chain was profiled in a study of Graves' ophthalmopathy and Graves' hyperthyroidism. Study overall: Peripheral blood (taken before any treatment) was collected at initial diagnosis.

The V and J ends lost 3 bases and 4 bases, in that order; junction bases with no gene match: 16. The CDR3 runs 18 residues. CDR1 and CDR2 from the germline V gene are MDHEN and SYDVKM. Findings and limits, study-wide: The study's model predicted ophthalmopathy progression at 70% to 71% sensitivity and approximately 78% specificity.

Using RNA transcripts, the TCR beta CDR3 regions were amplified. An initial RT-PCR round employing HTBI primers preceded a second-round multiplex PCR. MiXCR, run by TCRdb on the multiplex PCR reads, gives a single entry per CDR3 protein. This table has hundreds of thousands of distinct CDR3 sequences, over 20% appearing once. Excluded were patients with other autoimmune diseases, uncontrolled infections, pregnancy or lactation. In its sample, this clonotype was seen many times. The antigen remains undetermined. The sample consisted of peripheral blood. The V gene is TRBV28, the J gene TRBJ2-7; TRBD1 agrees at 9 bases. The sequence was obtained from a woman under 30 with stable Graves' hyperthyroidism. The CDR3 sequence is CASSLGTGLGTGKYEQYF. The CDR3, as DNA: TGTGCCAGCAGTTTGGGGACCGGACTTGGGACAGGGAAATACGAGCAGTACTTC.